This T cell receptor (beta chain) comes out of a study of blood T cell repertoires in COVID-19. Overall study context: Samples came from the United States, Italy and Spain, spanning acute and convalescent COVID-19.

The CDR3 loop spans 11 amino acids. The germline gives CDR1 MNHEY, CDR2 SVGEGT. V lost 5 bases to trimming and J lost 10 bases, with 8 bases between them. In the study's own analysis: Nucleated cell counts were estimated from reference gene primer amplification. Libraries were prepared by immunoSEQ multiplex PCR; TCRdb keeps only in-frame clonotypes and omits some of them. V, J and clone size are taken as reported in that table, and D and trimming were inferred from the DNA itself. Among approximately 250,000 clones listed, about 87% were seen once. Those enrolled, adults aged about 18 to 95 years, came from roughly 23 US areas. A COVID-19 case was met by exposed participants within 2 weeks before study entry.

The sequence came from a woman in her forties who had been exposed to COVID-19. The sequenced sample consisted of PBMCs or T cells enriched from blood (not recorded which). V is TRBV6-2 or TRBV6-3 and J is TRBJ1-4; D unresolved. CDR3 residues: CASSNPGKLFF. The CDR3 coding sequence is TGTGCCAGCAGTAACCCGGGAAAACTGTTTTTT.